Listed below are T cell receptor beta chains from one sample, sequenced in a study of blood T cell repertoires in COVID-19. Repertoires were generated with immunoSEQ multiplex PCR, while TCRdb's copy carries only in-frame clones and drops some. Of 130,000 or so clones listed, less than 90% were seen once; the top ten hold 8.5% to 9%. Sequences were obtained from peripheral blood. These receptors came from a man aged 25-45 years with COVID-19, enrolled during active disease. The CDR3 runs from the conserved cysteine through the conserved F or W. Each record gives: V gene, clone size, J gene, D gene, CDR3 DNA, CDR3 protein. D genes are given only for firm matches. Where a row states a size, it is once, few, many or the class of an expanded clone; other rows omit it.

>TRBV10-3|NA|TRBJ1-5|NA
TGTGCCATCAGTGAAGGCAGGGCGAATCAGCCCCAGCATTTT
CAISEGRANQPQHF
>TRBV7-2|NA|TRBJ2-5|NA
TGTGCCAGCAGCTCGAGACAGCTCCAAGAGACCCAGTACTTC
CASSSRQLQETQYF
>TRBV2|once|TRBJ2-3|NA
TGTGCCAGCAGTGCGCAGGGTACTAGCACAGATACGCAGTATTTT
CASSAQGTSTDTQYF
>TRBV27|NA|TRBJ2-2|NA
TGTGCCAGCAGCCGTGTATCAGCGAACACCGGGGAGCTGTTTTTT
CASSRVSANTGELFF
>TRBV4-2|NA|TRBJ2-2|TRBD1
TGTGCCAGCCAACGACGGGACAGCGACACCGGGGAGCTGTTTTTT
CASQRRDSDTGELFF
>TRBV5-1|NA|TRBJ1-1|NA
TGCGCCAGCAGCTTGACAGGGACGACTGAAGCTTTCTTT
CASSLTGTTEAFF
>TRBV6-5|NA|TRBJ1-2|TRBD1
TGTGCCAGCAGTTACCCGGACAGGGGAGGGTATGGCTACACCTTC
CASSYPDRGGYGYTF
>TRBV28|few|TRBJ2-1|TRBD2
TGTGCCAGCAGTCCATACGGGACTAGCGGGAGTAATGAGCAGTTCTTC
CASSPYGTSGSNEQFF
>TRBV28|NA|TRBJ2-1|NA
TGTGCCAGCCGTAGCGCGAGCTCCTACAATGAGCAGTTCTTC
CASRSASSYNEQFF
>TRBV3-1/TRBV3-2|NA|TRBJ1-6|NA
TGTGCCAGCAGCCAAGGTCAGGGAAATTCACCCCTCCACTTT
CASSQGQGNSPLHF
>TRBV10-1|NA|TRBJ2-5|TRBD2
TGCGCCAGCAGTGGGACTAGCGGGAGCCAAGAGACCCAGTACTTC
CASSGTSGSQETQYF
>TRBV20-1|NA|TRBJ2-1|NA
TGCAGTGCCGGGACTTATGAGCAGTTCTTC
CSAGTYEQFF
>TRBV5-1|NA|TRBJ2-7|TRBD2
TGCGCCAGCAGCTCCTCCGGAGGTAGCGGGACCTACGAGCAGTACTTC
CASSSSGGSGTYEQYF
>TRBV13|NA|TRBJ2-6|TRBD1
TGTGCCAGCAGCTCGTTGGGACAGGGGCTGGTCCTGACTTTC
CASSSLGQGLVLTF
>TRBV28|NA|TRBJ1-2|NA
TGTGCCAGCAGTTTAAGGTCAGGGGAAGGCTACACCTTC
CASSLRSGEGYTF
>TRBV12-5|NA|TRBJ2-2|NA
TGTGCTAGTGCCAACGTAGCGAACACCGGGGAGCTGTTTTTT
CASANVANTGELFF
>TRBV14|once|TRBJ2-1|NA
TGTGCCAGCAGTCACGACTCGGGGTCCTACAATGAGCAGTTCTTC
CASSHDSGSYNEQFF
>TRBV6-1|NA|TRBJ2-7|TRBD2
TGTGCCAGCAGTGCCGCGGGTTCAGCGGGGAACTCCTACGAGCAGTACTTC
CASSAAGSAGNSYEQYF